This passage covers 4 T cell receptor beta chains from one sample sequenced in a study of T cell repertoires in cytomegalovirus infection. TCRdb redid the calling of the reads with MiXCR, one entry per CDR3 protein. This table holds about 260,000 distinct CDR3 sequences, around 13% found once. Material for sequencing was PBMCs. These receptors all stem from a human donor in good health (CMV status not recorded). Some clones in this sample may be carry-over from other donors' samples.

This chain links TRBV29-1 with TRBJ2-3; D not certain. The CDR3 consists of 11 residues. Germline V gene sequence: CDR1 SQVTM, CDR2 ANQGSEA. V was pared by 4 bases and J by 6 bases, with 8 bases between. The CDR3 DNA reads TGCAGCGTTGTAATGCGGGATACGCAGTATTTT. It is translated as CSVVMRDTQYF.

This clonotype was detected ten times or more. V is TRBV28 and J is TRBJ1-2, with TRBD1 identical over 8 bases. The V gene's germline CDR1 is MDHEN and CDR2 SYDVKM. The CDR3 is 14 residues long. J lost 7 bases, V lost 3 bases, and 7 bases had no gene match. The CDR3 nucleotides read TGTGCCAGCAGTTTCTCAGGGGGCGCGAGTGGCTACACCTTC. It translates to CASSFSGGASGYTF.

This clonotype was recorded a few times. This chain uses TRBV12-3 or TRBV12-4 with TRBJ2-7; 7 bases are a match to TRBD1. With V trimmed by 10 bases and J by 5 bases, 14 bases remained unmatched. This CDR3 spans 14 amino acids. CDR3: CATSDRPYLDEQYF. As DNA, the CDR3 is TGTGCCACATCGGACAGGCCATATCTAGACGAGCAGTACTTC.

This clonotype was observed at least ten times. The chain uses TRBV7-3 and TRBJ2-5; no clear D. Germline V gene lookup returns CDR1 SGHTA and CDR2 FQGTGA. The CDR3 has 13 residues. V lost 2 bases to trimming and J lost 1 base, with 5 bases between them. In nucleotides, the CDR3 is TGTGCCAGCAGCTTAGGCGTCCAAGAGACCCAGTACTTC. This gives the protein CASSLGVQETQYF.